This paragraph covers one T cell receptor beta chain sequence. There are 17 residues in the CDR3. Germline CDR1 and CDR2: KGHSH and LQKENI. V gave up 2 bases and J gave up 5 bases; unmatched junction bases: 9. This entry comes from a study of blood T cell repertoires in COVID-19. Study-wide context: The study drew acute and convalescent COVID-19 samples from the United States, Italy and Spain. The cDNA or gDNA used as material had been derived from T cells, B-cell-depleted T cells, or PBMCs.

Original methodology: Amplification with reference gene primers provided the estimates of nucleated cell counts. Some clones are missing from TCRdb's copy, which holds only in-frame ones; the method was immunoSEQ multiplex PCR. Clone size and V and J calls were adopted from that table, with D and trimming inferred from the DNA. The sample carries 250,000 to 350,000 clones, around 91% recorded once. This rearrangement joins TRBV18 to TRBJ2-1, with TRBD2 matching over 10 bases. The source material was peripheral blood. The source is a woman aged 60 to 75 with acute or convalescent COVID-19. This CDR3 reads CASSPTIQREGNNEQFF. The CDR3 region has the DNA TGTGCCAGCTCACCAACGATACAGCGGGAGGGCAACAATGAGCAGTTCTTC.